Below are 19 T cell receptor beta chains sequenced from a single sample in a study of blood T cell repertoires in COVID-19. Data came from immunoSEQ multiplex PCR; TCRdb stores just in-frame clones and leaves some out. The profile covers 200,000 to 300,000 clones, with nearly 95% appearing a single time and more than 0.8% taken by the ten largest. The sequencing input was peripheral blood. These receptors were taken from a man aged 30 to 45 with COVID-19, enrolled during active disease.

V gene TRBV2 combines with J gene TRBJ2-2, with D possibly being TRBD1 (6 bases). This CDR3 has 15 residues. V shed 2 bases and J shed 1 base, with 8 bases lying between them. CDR1 and CDR2 (germline): SNHLY, FYNNEI. The CDR3 DNA sequence: TGTGCCAGCAGTGAACAGGGACAGAACACCGGGGAGCTGTTTTTT. Translated, it gives CASSEQGQNTGELFF.

V is TRBV10-3 and J is TRBJ2-1, with TRBD1 as a possible D gene (5 bases). CDR3 length equals 14 residues. V was shortened by 4 bases and J by 3 bases, with 10 bases between the two germline ends. Germline V gene data show CDR1 as ENHRY and CDR2 as SYGVKD. CDR3: CAISVDKLYNEQFF. The CDR3 DNA is TGTGCCATCAGTGTGGACAAGCTCTACAATGAGCAGTTCTTC.

The chain is built from TRBV30 and TRBJ1-2; tentatively, D is TRBD1 (5 bases). The germline gives CDR1 GTSNPN, CDR2 SVGIG (reference sequence). This CDR3 has 12 amino acids. V lost 1 base and J 9 bases, leaving 12 bases between the germline ends. The CDR3, as DNA: TGTGCCTGGAGTGAGGGCGGGGGTAGCTACACCTTC. Translation: CAWSEGGGSYTF.

The chain links TRBV27 to TRBJ1-4, with no clear D. The V gene's germline CDR1 is MNHEY and CDR2 SMNVEV (reference sequence). This CDR3 comprises 16 residues. V lost 8 bases and J lost 6, with 22 bases in between. The CDR3 sequence is CASPTAGRQYDEKLFF. The DNA of the CDR3 is TGTGCCAGCCCTACAGCGGGTCGTCAGTATGATGAAAAACTGTTTTTT.

This clone was seen a handful of times. The chain combines TRBV5-6 with TRBJ2-7; TRBD1 might be the D (6 bases). This CDR3 comprises 13 residues. V lost 7 bases, J lost 3 bases, and 14 bases lay in between. CDR1 and CDR2 (germline): SGHDT, YYEEEE. The CDR3 nucleotides are TGTGCCAGCGACAGGTCCATCGACTACGAGCAGTACTTC. Protein: CASDRSIDYEQYF.

The J gene is TRBJ1-1, the V gene TRBV3-1 (or the pseudogene TRBV3-2); D is undetermined. The ends were cut back, 3 bases at V and 6 bases at J, with 8 bases in the middle. The CDR3 consists of 12 residues. The germline V gene has CDR1 LGHDT and CDR2 YNNKEL (reference sequence). CDR3: CASSHSGSEAFF. The CDR3 DNA follows: TGTGCCAGCAGCCACAGCGGATCTGAAGCTTTCTTT.

Only one count was recorded for this clone. The genes are TRBV9 and TRBJ1-5; possibly TRBD1 for D (5 bases). The CDR3 runs 12 residues. Germline CDR1 reads SGDLS; CDR2 reads YYNGEE. The V and J ends lost 3 bases and 9 bases respectively, with 10 bases between them. As DNA, the CDR3 is TGTGCCAGCAGCGCAGGCGGGGGGCCCCAGCATTTT. This sequence encodes CASSAGGGPQHF.

The chain uses TRBV7-9 and TRBJ1-5; the D gene is possibly TRBD1 (6 bases). CDR1 is SEHNR, CDR2 FQNEAQ, per germline (reference sequence). Trimming stripped 1 base from V and 9 bases from J, with 16 bases between. This CDR3 has 15 residues. In DNA, the CDR3 is TGTGCCAGCAGCTTAGTTACAGGGTTGAATTCGCCCCAGCATTTT. Residues: CASSLVTGLNSPQHF. The full variable domain, rest sourced from reference TRBV7-9 and TRBJ1-5, is DTGVSQNPRHKITKRGQNVTFRCDPISEHNRLYWYRQTLGQGPEFLTYFQNEAQLEKSRLLSDRFSAERPKGSFSTLEIQRTEQGDSAMYLCASSLVTGLNSPQHFGDGTRLSIL.

The chain joins TRBV30 to TRBJ1-3; TRBD1 aligns across 8 bases. Germline loops: CDR1 GTSNPN, CDR2 SVGIG (reference sequence). This CDR3 has 15 amino acids. Trimming removed 4 bases from V and 3 bases from J; junction bases left unmatched: 8. The CDR3 sequence: CAWITGGTYGNTIYF. The CDR3 region has the DNA TGTGCCTGGATCACAGGGGGAACTTATGGAAACACCATATATTTT.

The chain uses TRBV7-9 and TRBJ1-3; D not resolved. The CDR3 runs to 16 residues. The V end lost 4 bases, the J end lost 0 bases, and 13 bases lay between the germline ends. Germline assignment: CDR1 SEHNR and CDR2 FQNEAQ (reference sequence). Here the CDR3 reads CASSSQTLASGNTIYF. The CDR3 coding sequence is TGTGCCAGCAGCTCCCAGACGTTAGCCTCTGGAAACACCATATATTTT.

The V and J genes are TRBV24-1 and TRBJ2-3, with 11 bases identical to TRBD1. V lost 4 bases, J lost 2 bases, and 7 bases stayed unmatched. Per germline, CDR1 KGHDR and CDR2 SFDVKD. The CDR3 runs 17 residues. This CDR3 reads CATSDSGTGGHTDTQYF. The DNA for the CDR3 is TGTGCCACCAGTGACTCCGGGACAGGGGGGCACACAGATACGCAGTATTTT.

The rearrangement uses TRBV6-1 and TRBJ2-5; weak D call: TRBD2 (5 bases). CDR3 size: 13 residues. CDR1 and CDR2 from the germline V gene are MNHNS and SASEGT. V was shortened by 2 bases and J by 3 bases, with 7 bases between the two germline ends. CDR3 sequence (DNA): TGTGCCAGCAGTGAATCGGGAAAAGAGACCCAGTACTTC. Translated, it gives CASSESGKETQYF.

The CDR3 nucleotides are TGTGCCACCAGAGGATCCGGGTCCGATGAGCAGTTCTTC. Translated, it gives CATRGSGSDEQFF. The V gene is TRBV15, the J gene TRBJ2-1; D unresolved. Deletions cut 6 bases from V and 8 bases from J, with 14 bases between. The CDR3 contains 13 residues. The germline CDR1 and CDR2 sequences are LNHNV and YYDKDF (reference sequence).

This CDR3 is CAWSTPNQPQHF. CDR3 sequence (DNA): TGTGCCTGGAGCACTCCAAATCAGCCCCAGCATTTT. This sequence joins TRBV30 and TRBJ1-5, with no clear D. With 3 bases removed from V and 4 bases from J, the gap between germline ends came to 7 bases. The CDR3 spans 12 residues. Germline assignment: CDR1 GTSNPN and CDR2 SVGIG (reference sequence).

DNA for the CDR3: TGTGCCAGCAGTCCCCCCGGACAGGGGAAGCATTTT. This encodes CASSPPGQGKHF. V and J are TRBV12-3 or TRBV12-4 and TRBJ1-5, with 9 bases identical to TRBD1. This CDR3 comprises 12 residues. The trim removed 5 bases at V and 14 bases at J, leaving 7 bases unmatched.

The rearrangement uses TRBV30 and TRBJ1-6; 9 bases fit TRBD1. The ends lost 7 bases at V and 10 bases at J; junction bases unmatched: 17. This CDR3 is built from 16 residues. CDR1 is GTSNPN and CDR2 is SVGIG in the germline V gene (reference sequence). In nucleotides, the CDR3 is TGTGCCTCCTCGGGACAGGGTAACTATGAGGGCTCACCCCTCCACTTT. Its protein product is CASSGQGNYEGSPLHF.

The CDR3 sequence is CASSLGGTGNTEAFF. CDR3 bases: TGTGCCAGCAGCTTAGGTGGGACAGGGAACACTGAAGCTTTCTTT. This chain links TRBV13 with TRBJ1-1; 8 bases match TRBD1. CDR1 and CDR2 (germline): PRHDT, FYEKMQ (reference sequence). The CDR3 covers 15 residues. With V trimmed by 0 bases and J by 1 base, 1 base remained unmatched.

The rearrangement uses TRBV25-1 and TRBJ2-1, with D perhaps matching TRBD2 (6 bases). The V gene's germline CDR1 is MGHDK and CDR2 SYGVNS. This CDR3 is built from 14 residues. Trimming shortened V by 3 bases and J by 4 bases, and 10 bases separated the two germline ends. In nucleotides, the CDR3 is TGTGCCAGCAGTGATGCGGGACCTTACAATGAGCAGTTCTTC. This encodes CASSDAGPYNEQFF.

This clone occurred a few times. This chain joins TRBV6-1 and TRBJ2-7; 7 positions agree with TRBD1. The CDR3 consists of 16 residues. The V segment lost 4 bases and the J segment 0 bases; nucleotides outside the gene matches: 9. Germline values: CDR1 MNHNS, CDR2 SASEGT. CDR3 bases: TGTGCCAGCAGTGGACAGCGACAGGGCGGCTCCTACGAGCAGTACTTC. Amino acids: CASSGQRQGGSYEQYF.